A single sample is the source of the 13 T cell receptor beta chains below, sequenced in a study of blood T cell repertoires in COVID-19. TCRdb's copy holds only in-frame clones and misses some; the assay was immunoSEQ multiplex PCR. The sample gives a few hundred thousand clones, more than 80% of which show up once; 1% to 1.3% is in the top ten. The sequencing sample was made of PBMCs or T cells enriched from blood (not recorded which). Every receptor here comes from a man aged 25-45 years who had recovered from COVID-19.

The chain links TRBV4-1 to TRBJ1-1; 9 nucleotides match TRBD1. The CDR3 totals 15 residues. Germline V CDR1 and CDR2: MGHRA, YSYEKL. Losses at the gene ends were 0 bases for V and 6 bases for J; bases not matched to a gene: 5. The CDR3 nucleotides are TGCGCCAGCAGCCAAGATCACAGGGGGCGGGCTGAAGCTTTCTTT. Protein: CASSQDHRGRAEAFF.

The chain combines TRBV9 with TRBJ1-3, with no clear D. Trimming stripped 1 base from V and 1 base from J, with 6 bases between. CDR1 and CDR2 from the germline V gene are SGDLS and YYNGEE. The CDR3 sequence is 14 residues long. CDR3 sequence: CASSVPGSGNTIYF. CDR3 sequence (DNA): TGTGCCAGCAGCGTACCGGGGTCTGGAAACACCATATATTTT.

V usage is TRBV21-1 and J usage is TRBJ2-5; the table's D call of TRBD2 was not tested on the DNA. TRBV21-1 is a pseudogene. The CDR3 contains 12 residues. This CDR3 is CAITCPRETQYF. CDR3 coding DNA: TGTGCCATCACATGTCCGAGGGAGACCCAGTACTTC.

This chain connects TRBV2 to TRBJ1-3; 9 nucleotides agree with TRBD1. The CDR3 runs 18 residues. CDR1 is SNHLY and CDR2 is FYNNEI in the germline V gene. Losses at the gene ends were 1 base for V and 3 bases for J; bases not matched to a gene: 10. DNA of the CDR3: TGTGCCAGCAGTGAAGTTGGGGGTGGGACAGGGAATGGAAACACCATATATTTT. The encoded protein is CASSEVGGGTGNGNTIYF. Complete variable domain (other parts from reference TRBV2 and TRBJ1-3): EPEVTQTPSHQVTQMGQEVILRCVPISNHLYFYWYRQILGQKVEFLVSFYNNEISEKSEIFDDQFSVERPDGSNFTLKIRSTKLEDSAMYFCASSEVGGGTGNGNTIYFGEGSWLTVV.

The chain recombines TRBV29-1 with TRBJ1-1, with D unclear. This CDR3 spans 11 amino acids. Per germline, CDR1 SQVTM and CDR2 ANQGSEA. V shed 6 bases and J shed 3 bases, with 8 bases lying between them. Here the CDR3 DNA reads TGCAGCGTACAACACCACACTGAAGCTTTCTTT. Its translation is CSVQHHTEAFF. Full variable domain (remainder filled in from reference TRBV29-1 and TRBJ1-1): SAVISQKPSRDICQRGTSLTIQCQVDSQVTMMFWYRQQPGQSLTLIATANQGSEATYESGFVIDKFPISRPNLTFSTLTVSNMSPEDSSIYLCSVQHHTEAFFGQGTRLTVV.

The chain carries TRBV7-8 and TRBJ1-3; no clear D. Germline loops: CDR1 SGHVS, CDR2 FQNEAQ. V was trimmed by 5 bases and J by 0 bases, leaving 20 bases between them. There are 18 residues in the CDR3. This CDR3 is CASSPNRMWADSGNTIYF. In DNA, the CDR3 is TGTGCCAGCAGCCCCAATAGGATGTGGGCAGACTCTGGAAACACCATATATTTT.

The CDR3 DNA reads as TGTGCCACCAGTGATTCGACTAGCGGTCCGGTTGGGGATACGCAGTATTTT. It encodes CATSDSTSGPVGDTQYF. This chain uses TRBV24-1 with TRBJ2-3, with 9 bases matching TRBD2. The CDR3 sequence is 17 residues long. CDR1 and CDR2 from the germline V gene are KGHDR and SFDVKD. Trimming cost V 2 bases and J 6 bases; bases outside gene matches: 11.

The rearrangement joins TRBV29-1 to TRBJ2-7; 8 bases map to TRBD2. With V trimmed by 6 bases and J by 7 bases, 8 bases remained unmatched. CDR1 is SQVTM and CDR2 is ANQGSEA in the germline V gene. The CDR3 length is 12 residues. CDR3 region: CSVGFREGEQYF. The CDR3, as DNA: TGCAGCGTGGGGTTCCGGGAGGGGGAGCAGTACTTC.

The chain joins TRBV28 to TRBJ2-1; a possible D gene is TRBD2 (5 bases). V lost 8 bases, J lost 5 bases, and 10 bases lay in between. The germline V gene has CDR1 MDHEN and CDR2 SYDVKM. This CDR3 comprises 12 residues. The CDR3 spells CASREEHNEQFF. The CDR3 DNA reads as TGTGCCAGCCGGGAAGAACACAATGAGCAGTTCTTC.

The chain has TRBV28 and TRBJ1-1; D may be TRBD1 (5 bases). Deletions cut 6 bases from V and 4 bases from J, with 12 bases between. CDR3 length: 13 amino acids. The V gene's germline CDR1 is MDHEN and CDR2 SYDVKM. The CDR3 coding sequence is TGTGCCAGCAGCCATGACAGTGTCACTGAAGCTTTCTTT. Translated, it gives CASSHDSVTEAFF.

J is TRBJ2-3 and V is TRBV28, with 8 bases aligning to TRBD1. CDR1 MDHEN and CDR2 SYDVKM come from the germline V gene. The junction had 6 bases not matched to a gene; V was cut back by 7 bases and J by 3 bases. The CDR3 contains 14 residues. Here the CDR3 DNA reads TGTGCCAGCAAGGAAACAGGGGGGACAGATACGCAGTATTTT. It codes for CASKETGGTDTQYF.

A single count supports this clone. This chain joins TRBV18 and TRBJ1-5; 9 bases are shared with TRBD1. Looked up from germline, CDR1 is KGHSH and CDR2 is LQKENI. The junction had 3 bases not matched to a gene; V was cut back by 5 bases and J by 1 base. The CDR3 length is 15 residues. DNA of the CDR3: TGTGCCAGCTCAGGGACAGGGATCAGCAATCAGCCCCAGCATTTT. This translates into CASSGTGISNQPQHF. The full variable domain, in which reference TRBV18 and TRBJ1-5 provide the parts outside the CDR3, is NAGVMQNPRHLVRRRGQEARLRCSPMKGHSHVYWYRQLPEEGLKFMVYLQKENIIDESGMPKERFSAEFPKEGPSILRIQQVVRGDSAAYFCASSGTGISNQPQHFGDGTRLSIL.

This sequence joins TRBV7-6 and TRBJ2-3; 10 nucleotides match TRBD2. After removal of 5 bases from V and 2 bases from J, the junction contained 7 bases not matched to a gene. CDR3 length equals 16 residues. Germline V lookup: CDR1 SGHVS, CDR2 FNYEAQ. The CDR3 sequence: CASSASSGRTTDTQYF. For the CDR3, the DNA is TGTGCCAGCAGCGCTTCTAGCGGGAGAACCACAGATACGCAGTATTTT.